This T cell receptor beta chain was profiled in a study of cytomegalovirus exposure and HLA in healthy donors (dated by TCRdb to the late 2010s). Regarding the research as a whole: According to an earlier analysis of several hundred of the donors, 150 million to 200 million T cells yielded 90 million to 130 million unique TCR beta sequences and 276 Gb of sequence data. Among about 390 genotyped donors of the cohort, an average of around 240,000 unique TCR beta nucleotide sequences were sequenced per donor, about a sixth of them non-productive. The study aimed to test whether cataloging public T cell receptors could reveal signatures of past pathogen exposure. A later analysis re-analyzed previously published TCR beta repertoires from about 730 donors and added high-resolution HLA genotyping to study TCR occurrence patterns. A separate validation cohort of more than 100 different subjects was used in addition to the approximately 670-subject first cohort. Every repertoire in the discovery cohort had been generated on one and the same sequencing platform. The number of donors typed differed by locus, with about 620-630 for A, B, C, DRB1 and DQB1, more than 500 for DQA1, some 570 for DPA1, and around 430 for DPB1. Both class I and class II loci were covered by HLA typing, at four-digit resolution. Genome-wide SNP genotypes for about three fifths of the roughly 670 donors were used in a later genetic analysis, which treated that subset as a discovery cohort. An earlier analysis of some 500 of the donors used high-throughput TCR beta sequencing to judge whether each TCR beta V gene segment behaved as functional or pseudogenic. An early release covering roughly 640 HLA-typed donors comprised approximately 300 gigabases of sequencing data and 85 million or so unique TCR sequences. Several DR-DQ haplotypes were handled as single units for association and clustering because linkage in the cohort was strong. Donor age, sex, ethnicity and CMV serostatus were collected together with the repertoire data. The genetic ancestry cluster associated with self-reported Caucasian donors included 65% to 90% of the 350 to 500 genotyped donors. The study profiled the T cell repertoires of some 610 subjects by immunosequencing and related them to cytomegalovirus serostatus. The later analysis used no new phenotypic data to find candidate immune exposures, relying instead on TCR beta sequences and their occurrence across donors. To predict cytomegalovirus infection status, the study brought together high-throughput TCR immunosequencing, statistical association of individual TCRs with disease status, and machine learning. Summary of the overall study and its limitations: The classifier was reported to diagnose cytomegalovirus status with high specificity and sensitivity in both the original and validation cohorts. Correlated functional status among segregating V segments might reflect linkage disequilibrium, but an unknown experimental factor could not be ruled out. A few of the identified cytomegalovirus-associated TCR beta chains were confirmed in vitro to be specific for cytomegalovirus antigens. A further reported finding was that TCR beta sequences accurately predicted the HLA-A and HLA-B alleles for most subjects in the first cohort. Most TCR sequences were observed very rarely across donors, whereas some public TCRs were present in many individuals. Sequencing depth was assumed to be roughly uniform across donors in the presence/absence analyses, though that assumption may not hold. According to the authors, the approach could potentially be generalized to other disease states and immunological phenotypes. A later analysis found that HLA-associated TCR beta chains were more clonally expanded and had lower generation probabilities than equally common non-associated chains. The sequencing pipeline was judged likely to have produced a cluster of highly shared sequence variants as a technical artifact. Because some donors lacked HLA typing at each locus, the association tests relied only on the typed subset. Because the 87-base-pair reads could not distinguish some IMGT-functional V segments, including TRBV6-2 and TRBV6-3, those segments were excluded. Several of the top co-occurrence clusters appeared to be linked to parvovirus B19, influenza, CMV and Epstein-Barr virus, according to a later analysis. Specific HLA alleles were associated with 15,000 to 20,000 TCR beta sequences at a false discovery rate of 0.05 in a later analysis. The only immune exposure information available for the cohort was CMV serostatus. In the study, approximately 150 TCR beta chains were listed as associated with cytomegalovirus. When HLA alleles, especially DR and DQ, strongly co-occurred, TCR associations were difficult to assign to individual alleles. In a later analysis, most CMV-associated TCR beta chains were found to appear HLA-restricted, with HLA associations seemingly driven largely by CMV exposure. Only TCR beta chains were sequenced in this cohort, and the absence of alpha or paired-chain data limited detectable features. According to a later analysis, TCR association rates differed among HLA loci, with DRB1 alleles showing the most associated TCRs and HLA-C alleles showing the fewest. Because counts were too low, seventeen rarely observed V segments, including chromosome 9 orphons, were left out of the earlier analysis of a few hundred of the donors. A later genetic analysis associated a missense DCLRE1C variant with V-gene and J-gene trimming of TCR beta chains, and an independent cohort replicated the association. In an earlier analysis of fewer than 750 of the donors, most TCR beta V segments were observed in productive rearrangements about 87% or about 30% of the time, broadly matching IMGT annotations. Compared with the roughly 700-donor mean, donors in an Asian-associated ancestry cluster had fewer N-insertions in productive TCRs, according to a later genetic analysis.

The cohort comprised 550 to 700 healthy bone marrow donors. All cohort members were sampled while nominally healthy, although unrecorded immune exposures were likely present. The donor tested CMV seronegative and was one of the 352 seronegative cohort members. A peripheral blood sample was collected from each donor, and TCR beta sequencing was performed on peripheral blood mononuclear cells. Genomic DNA extraction from the blood cell samples was performed with the Qiagen DNeasy Blood Extraction Kit. Library construction relied on the immunoSEQ multiplex PCR assay. The multiplex PCR relied on a mix of 60 forward primers for TCR Vbeta segments and 13 reverse primers for TCR Jbeta segments. The CDR3 region of rearranged TCR beta genes was amplified from genomic DNA by a multiplex PCR assay. The Illumina HiSeq System was used to sequence the amplified TCR beta libraries as 87-base-pair reads. In the original analysis: A later analysis tallied 80 million to 95 million unique TCR beta chains across the 666 repertoires, and about 10 million of those chains were shared by two or more donors. Raw reads were error-corrected and collapsed into unique sequences with a nearest-neighbor algorithm that merged closely related sequences to remove PCR and sequencing errors. Alignment of CDR3 sequences to IMGT reference sequences was used to assign V, D and J gene segments. Each retained sequence needed at least a six-nucleotide match to both a V gene segment and a J gene segment. A rearrangement was called productive if the CDR3 had no stop codons and remained in frame with V and J, and every other rearrangement was called non-productive. Following IMGT convention, CDR3 was defined as the stretch from the second conserved V-encoded cysteine up to the conserved J-encoded phenylalanine. The earlier analysis of 550 to 650 of the donors excluded any sequence lacking an unambiguous match to a single V gene segment. In an earlier analysis of 587 of the donors, V segments were called functional above 56.7% productive rearrangements and were called segregating when the between-donor standard deviation exceeded 5%. To diagnose cytomegalovirus status from the catalog of TCR beta chain sequences, a statistical classification framework was built. V and J gene assignment, in a later analysis, came from comparing TCR nucleotide sequences with IMGT/GENE-DB human TR gene sequences. The TCRdist pipeline was used in a later analysis to assign CDR3 sequences and most-parsimonious VDJ recombination scenarios. In a later analysis, each TCR beta chain was defined by its CDR3 amino acid sequence together with its V-gene family, and reads lacking a unique V-gene family were excluded. As a way to deal with suspected cross-contamination and a sequencing artifact, a later analysis dropped roughly 600 nucleotide sequences that were highly shared and had low generation probability. In a later analysis, a clonal expansion index for each public chain was calculated from normalized within-repertoire ranks of inferred template counts. In a later analysis, generation probabilities were computed using a VDJ recombination model fitted to out-of-frame rearrangements, and the results were checked against IGoR. Hypergeometric tests were used in a later analysis to score TCR-TCR, TCR-HLA and TCR-CMV co-occurrence, with a repertoire-size bias correction applied to the TCR pairs. To estimate false discovery rates, a later analysis permuted the HLA or CMV assignments 20 times. In a later analysis, co-occurring TCRs were grouped with DBSCAN, and TCRdist sequence similarity was added when clustering was performed within HLA-allele-positive subsets. Repertoires with fewer than 30,000 or more than 120,000 public chains were left out of co-occurrence clustering, as were about five repertoires with anomalous nucleotide sharing. As stored in TCRdb, this immuneACCESS dataset retains in-frame rearrangements with V and J assigned. A fraction of the clones does not appear; measured against another copy, unresolved V genes explain less than half of the discrepancy, and the remainder lacks a known reason. V, J and clone size derive from that table, while D and trimming were established from the DNA sequence. The sample has 130,000 or so clones on record, over 75% of them singletons. The top ten constitute around 5% of the sample.

The CDR3 spans 18 residues, from the cysteine through the phenylalanine. Only the CDR3 portion is preserved as DNA: 54 bases, with reading frame beginning at the first base. Based on the germline V gene, the CDR1 and CDR2 sequences are SGHAT and FQNNGV. At the junction V is shortened by 3 bases and J by 6 bases; bases outside the gene matches: 12. In this sample, this clone turned up a few times. This clone's antigen is unknown. No much larger clone exists at a distance of one base, and base qualities are not known. This sequence originates from a man aged 25-45 years in good health and CMV-seronegative. The rearranged chain carries TRBV11-2 and TRBJ2-4; TRBD2 matches 12 bases in the middle. Sequences were obtained from PBMCs. For the CDR3, the sequence is CASSFGRLAGGQRNIQYF. The DNA is as follows: TGTGCCAGCAGCTTCGGTCGGCTAGCGGGGGGGCAGAGAAACATTCAGTACTTC.